This TCR beta chain was recorded in a study of shared T cell receptors in the human thymus. Only in-frame clones appear in the TCRdb table, and some are missing; sequencing was by immunoSEQ multiplex PCR. Of hundreds of thousands of clones in the sample, over 75% were seen once. This clone was detected only a few times. Germline V gene lookup returns CDR1 KGHSH and CDR2 LQKENI. V trimming: 3 bases; J trimming: 5 bases; junction bases outside the gene matches: 18. The CDR3 runs 18 residues. The data also belong to a second study, concerning human thymus T cells. That investigation notes: Thymic resections from corrective heart surgery supplied the tissue. What appeared biased in thymic and blood repertoires was the usage of V and J genes. Thymic repertoires of unrelated individuals were reported in related research to overlap highly.

The sequence derives from a boy under two years old with a congenital heart defect. The sequenced sample consisted of thymocytes. The gene calls are TRBV18 and TRBJ2-5, with 7 bases that match TRBD1. CDR3 sequence reads: CASSPRVFRTGYRETQYF. The DNA for the CDR3 is TGTGCCAGCTCACCCCGAGTCTTCCGGACAGGCTATAGGGAGACCCAGTACTTC. Supplemented by reference TRBV18 and TRBJ2-5, the full variable domain reads NAGVMQNPRHLVRRRGQEARLRCSPMKGHSHVYWYRQLPEEGLKFMVYLQKENIIDESGMPKERFSAEFPKEGPSILRIQQVVRGDSAAYFCASSPRVFRTGYRETQYFGPGTRLLVL.